Listed below are T cell receptor beta chains from one sample, sequenced in a study of T cell responses to AZD1222 COVID-19 vaccine. TCRdb's copy holds only in-frame clones and misses some; the assay was immunoSEQ multiplex PCR. The sample consists of some 62,000 clones, 76% of them appearing once. The material was peripheral blood, obtained on day 0 of AZD1222 vaccination. The origin of the receptors is an adult in good health. Both conserved end residues are part of each CDR3. The order of the fields is V gene, clone size, J gene, D gene, CDR3 protein, CDR3 DNA. A D gene is named only where the DNA matches it firmly. Clone size is shown for a subset of rows, as once, few, many or a class of expanded clone.

v_gene: TRBV19
abundance: .
j_gene: TRBJ2-2
d_gene: TRBD1
CDR3aa: CASSRQGLNTGELFF
CDR3nt: TGTGCCAGTAGTAGACAGGGCCTGAACACCGGGGAGCTGTTTTTT

v_gene: TRBV19
abundance: .
j_gene: TRBJ2-1
d_gene: TRBD2
CDR3aa: CASRNLGGGGYNEQFF
CDR3nt: TGTGCCAGTAGAAACCTCGGGGGGGGCGGGTACAATGAGCAGTTCTTC

v_gene: TRBV11-2
abundance: .
j_gene: TRBJ2-2
d_gene: .
CDR3aa: CASSTPQGIGTGELFF
CDR3nt: TGTGCCAGCAGCACCCCCCAAGGGATCGGAACCGGGGAGCTGTTTTTT

v_gene: TRBV5-6
abundance: .
j_gene: TRBJ1-6
d_gene: .
CDR3aa: CASSFLQGLEESASPLHF
CDR3nt: TGTGCCAGCAGCTTCCTTCAGGGCCTCGAAGAATCAGCATCACCCCTCCACTTT

v_gene: TRBV6-2/TRBV6-3
abundance: .
j_gene: TRBJ2-3
d_gene: .
CDR3aa: CASSYHLWPPRTDTQYF
CDR3nt: TGTGCCAGCAGTTACCACCTCTGGCCCCCTCGCACAGATACGCAGTATTTT

v_gene: TRBV29-1
abundance: .
j_gene: TRBJ1-2
d_gene: TRBD1
CDR3aa: CSAEGGQGIYGYTF
CDR3nt: TGCAGCGCGGAGGGGGGACAGGGGATCTATGGCTACACCTTC

v_gene: TRBV6-4
abundance: .
j_gene: TRBJ1-2
d_gene: .
CDR3aa: CASSDTQGTGYTF
CDR3nt: TGTGCCAGCAGTGACACCCAGGGGACTGGCTACACCTTC

v_gene: TRBV9
abundance: once
j_gene: TRBJ2-5
d_gene: .
CDR3aa: CASSLKQLHSETQYF
CDR3nt: TGTGCCAGCAGCCTCAAGCAACTTCACTCGGAGACCCAGTACTTC

v_gene: TRBV7-8
abundance: once
j_gene: TRBJ2-1
d_gene: .
CDR3aa: CASSSSAEPPEQFF
CDR3nt: TGTGCCAGCAGCTCCAGCGCCGAACCCCCTGAGCAGTTCTTC

v_gene: TRBV30
abundance: .
j_gene: TRBJ1-1
d_gene: .
CDR3aa: CAWGVASWRPFF
CDR3nt: TGTGCCTGGGGGGTAGCAAGTTGGCGCCCTTTCTTT

v_gene: TRBV7-3
abundance: .
j_gene: TRBJ2-1
d_gene: TRBD1
CDR3aa: CASSRTGGAHNEQFF
CDR3nt: TGTGCCAGCAGCCGGACAGGGGGCGCGCACAATGAGCAGTTCTTC

v_gene: TRBV29-1
abundance: once
j_gene: TRBJ2-1
d_gene: TRBD2
CDR3aa: CSVGPGGGRYNEQFF
CDR3nt: TGCAGCGTTGGCCCCGGGGGCGGGAGGTACAATGAGCAGTTCTTC

v_gene: TRBV11-1
abundance: .
j_gene: TRBJ2-1
d_gene: TRBD1
CDR3aa: CASSSTGGLQFF
CDR3nt: TGTGCCAGCAGCTCGACAGGGGGGCTGCAGTTCTTC

v_gene: TRBV6-5
abundance: .
j_gene: TRBJ1-2
d_gene: .
CDR3aa: CASSRIRNYGYTF
CDR3nt: TGTGCCAGCAGCCGAATAAGGAACTATGGCTACACCTTC

v_gene: TRBV6-1
abundance: .
j_gene: TRBJ1-2
d_gene: TRBD1
CDR3aa: CASSEGTGGFYGYTF
CDR3nt: TGTGCCAGCAGTGAAGGGACAGGGGGCTTCTATGGCTACACCTTC

v_gene: TRBV5-1
abundance: .
j_gene: TRBJ2-3
d_gene: .
CDR3aa: CASSLARITDTQYF
CDR3nt: TGCGCCAGCAGCTTGGCCAGAATCACAGATACGCAGTATTTT

v_gene: TRBV7-2
abundance: .
j_gene: TRBJ2-1
d_gene: .
CDR3aa: CASSWGGRRGLNNEQFF
CDR3nt: TGTGCCAGCAGCTGGGGCGGGCGGCGGGGGCTAAACAATGAGCAGTTCTTC

v_gene: TRBV21-1
abundance: few
j_gene: TRBJ1-4
d_gene: .
CDR3aa: CASSKEVREKLFF
CDR3nt: TGTGCCAGCAGCAAAGAGGTTCGGGAAAAACTGTTTTTT

v_gene: TRBV5-6
abundance: .
j_gene: TRBJ2-7
d_gene: TRBD2
CDR3aa: CASSLLFPSGVLFSYEQYF
CDR3nt: TGTGCCAGCAGCTTGCTTTTCCCTAGCGGGGTCCTCTTTTCCTACGAGCAGTACTTC

v_gene: TRBV28
abundance: .
j_gene: TRBJ1-2
d_gene: .
CDR3aa: CASTLDGHYGYTF
CDR3nt: TGTGCCAGCACCCTGGACGGCCACTATGGCTACACCTTC

v_gene: TRBV7-2
abundance: .
j_gene: TRBJ1-6
d_gene: TRBD1
CDR3aa: CASSLGATGARSPLHF
CDR3nt: TGTGCCAGCAGCTTAGGTGCGACAGGGGCCAGGTCACCCCTCCACTTT

v_gene: TRBV20-1
abundance: .
j_gene: TRBJ2-7
d_gene: .
CDR3aa: CSASSDRQQYF
CDR3nt: TGCAGTGCTAGTTCCGACAGGCAGCAGTACTTC

v_gene: TRBV3-1/TRBV3-2
abundance: once
j_gene: TRBJ1-6
d_gene: .
CDR3aa: CASSLVGGDNSPLHF
CDR3nt: TGTGCCAGCAGCCTGGTAGGGGGTGATAATTCACCCCTCCACTTT

v_gene: TRBV11-2
abundance: .
j_gene: TRBJ1-1
d_gene: .
CDR3aa: CASSSQGNTEAFF
CDR3nt: TGTGCCAGCAGCTCCCAGGGGAACACTGAAGCTTTCTTT

v_gene: TRBV5-3
abundance: .
j_gene: TRBJ1-4
d_gene: .
CDR3aa: CARRESATNEKLFF
CDR3nt: TGTGCCAGAAGAGAGTCTGCAACTAATGAAAAACTGTTTTTT

v_gene: TRBV7-3
abundance: large
j_gene: TRBJ2-1
d_gene: .
CDR3aa: CASSLGLGTYNEQFF
CDR3nt: TGTGCCAGCAGCTTAGGCCTAGGTACCTACAATGAGCAGTTCTTC

v_gene: TRBV4-1
abundance: .
j_gene: TRBJ2-3
d_gene: .
CDR3aa: CASSLRLASTDTQYF
CDR3nt: TGCGCCAGCAGCCTCCGATTAGCCAGCACAGATACGCAGTATTTT

v_gene: TRBV5-1
abundance: .
j_gene: TRBJ2-3
d_gene: TRBD2
CDR3aa: CASSLRTSGGGTDTQYF
CDR3nt: TGCGCCAGCAGCTTGAGGACTAGCGGGGGGGGCACAGATACGCAGTATTTT

v_gene: TRBV7-6
abundance: .
j_gene: TRBJ1-1
d_gene: .
CDR3aa: CASSDTGNTEAFF
CDR3nt: TGTGCCAGCAGCGATACAGGGAACACTGAAGCTTTCTTT

v_gene: TRBV5-5
abundance: .
j_gene: TRBJ2-2
d_gene: .
CDR3aa: CASSRDRTGELFF
CDR3nt: TGTGCCAGCAGCCGTGACAGGACCGGGGAGCTGTTTTTT

v_gene: TRBV30
abundance: few
j_gene: TRBJ1-3
d_gene: .
CDR3aa: CAWSVPGNTIYF
CDR3nt: TGTGCCTGGAGTGTACCGGGAAACACCATATATTTT

v_gene: TRBV19
abundance: .
j_gene: TRBJ2-1
d_gene: .
CDR3aa: CASSIYGGPHNEQFF
CDR3nt: TGTGCCAGTAGTATTTACGGGGGCCCCCACAATGAGCAGTTCTTC

v_gene: TRBV10-3
abundance: .
j_gene: TRBJ1-1
d_gene: .
CDR3aa: CAISESNFRGGEAFF
CDR3nt: TGTGCCATCAGTGAGTCGAACTTCCGAGGGGGTGAAGCTTTCTTT

v_gene: TRBV6-5
abundance: .
j_gene: TRBJ1-2
d_gene: .
CDR3aa: CASSPGGGGYTF
CDR3nt: TGTGCCAGCAGCCCCGGAGGGGGTGGCTACACCTTC

v_gene: TRBV27
abundance: .
j_gene: TRBJ2-3
d_gene: TRBD2
CDR3aa: CASTPIRGGDDTQYF
CDR3nt: TGTGCCAGCACTCCGATCCGGGGGGGGGACGATACGCAGTATTTT

v_gene: TRBV5-4
abundance: few
j_gene: TRBJ1-6
d_gene: .
CDR3aa: CASSSTGLSSYNSPLHF
CDR3nt: TGTGCCAGCAGTTCGACAGGCTTGAGCTCCTATAATTCACCCCTCCACTTT

v_gene: TRBV28
abundance: once
j_gene: TRBJ2-3
d_gene: TRBD2
CDR3aa: CASSLALGSGGVQDTQYF
CDR3nt: TGTGCCAGCAGCCTAGCCTTGGGGAGCGGGGGGGTTCAGGATACGCAGTATTTT

v_gene: TRBV6-2/TRBV6-3
abundance: medium-sized
j_gene: TRBJ1-5
d_gene: .
CDR3aa: CASSYFGGSNQPQHF
CDR3nt: TGTGCCAGCAGTTACTTCGGGGGATCCAATCAGCCCCAGCATTTT

v_gene: TRBV19
abundance: .
j_gene: TRBJ1-1
d_gene: .
CDR3aa: CASSMTANTEAFF
CDR3nt: TGTGCCAGTAGTATGACAGCTAACACTGAAGCTTTCTTT

v_gene: TRBV3-1/TRBV3-2
abundance: .
j_gene: TRBJ1-3
d_gene: .
CDR3aa: CASSPIQGVLSGNTIYF
CDR3nt: TGTGCCAGCAGCCCGATACAGGGTGTCCTTTCTGGAAACACCATATATTTT

v_gene: TRBV6-2/TRBV6-3
abundance: .
j_gene: TRBJ1-1
d_gene: TRBD1
CDR3aa: CASSYDRGAAAEAFF
CDR3nt: TGTGCCAGCAGTTACGACAGGGGCGCGGCTGCTGAAGCTTTCTTT

v_gene: TRBV9
abundance: .
j_gene: TRBJ2-7
d_gene: TRBD1
CDR3aa: CASSVFDRGDYEQYF
CDR3nt: TGTGCCAGCAGCGTATTCGACAGGGGAGACTACGAGCAGTACTTC

v_gene: TRBV5-1
abundance: few
j_gene: TRBJ1-4
d_gene: .
CDR3aa: CASSLVITGSANEKLFF
CDR3nt: TGCGCCAGCAGCTTGGTGATTACAGGGAGCGCTAATGAAAAACTGTTTTTT

v_gene: TRBV12-3/TRBV12-4
abundance: .
j_gene: TRBJ1-4
d_gene: .
CDR3aa: CASSLSDEKLFF
CDR3nt: TGTGCCAGCAGTTTATCGGATGAAAAACTGTTTTTT

v_gene: TRBV27
abundance: .
j_gene: TRBJ2-1
d_gene: .
CDR3aa: CASSFPGLGNEQFF
CDR3nt: TGTGCCAGCAGTTTTCCGGGATTGGGAAATGAGCAGTTCTTC

v_gene: TRBV3-1/TRBV3-2
abundance: .
j_gene: TRBJ1-1
d_gene: .
CDR3aa: CASSQGGKGHTEAFF
CDR3nt: TGTGCCAGCAGCCAAGGGGGGAAGGGGCACACTGAAGCTTTCTTT

v_gene: TRBV29-1
abundance: .
j_gene: TRBJ1-1
d_gene: TRBD1
CDR3aa: CSVEDLRTGGSRETEAFF
CDR3nt: TGCAGCGTTGAAGATCTTAGGACAGGGGGAAGTAGGGAGACTGAAGCTTTCTTT

v_gene: TRBV28
abundance: .
j_gene: TRBJ1-5
d_gene: .
CDR3aa: CASTGLNQPQHF
CDR3nt: TGTGCCAGTACAGGGCTTAATCAGCCCCAGCATTTT

v_gene: TRBV27
abundance: .
j_gene: TRBJ1-2
d_gene: .
CDR3aa: CASSTGLGYTF
CDR3nt: TGTGCCAGCAGTACAGGGCTGGGCTACACCTTC

v_gene: TRBV19
abundance: few
j_gene: TRBJ1-1
d_gene: .
CDR3aa: CASSIGPRGTEAFF
CDR3nt: TGTGCCAGTAGTATTGGGCCCCGGGGCACTGAAGCTTTCTTT

v_gene: TRBV30
abundance: .
j_gene: TRBJ1-1
d_gene: TRBD1
CDR3aa: CAGQVLSTEAFF
CDR3nt: TGTGCCGGACAGGTTTTATCAACTGAAGCTTTCTTT

v_gene: TRBV7-3
abundance: .
j_gene: TRBJ2-3
d_gene: TRBD2
CDR3aa: CASSLTGGGRDTQYF
CDR3nt: TGTGCCAGCAGCTTAACTGGCGGGGGACGAGATACGCAGTATTTT

v_gene: TRBV4-3
abundance: .
j_gene: TRBJ2-7
d_gene: TRBD1
CDR3aa: CASSQTPSGTASEQYF
CDR3nt: TGCGCCAGCAGCCAAACCCCCTCCGGGACAGCGAGCGAGCAGTACTTC

v_gene: TRBV6-5
abundance: few
j_gene: TRBJ1-6
d_gene: TRBD1
CDR3aa: CASSYSRDRVESPLHF
CDR3nt: TGTGCCAGCAGTTACTCGAGGGACAGAGTAGAGTCACCCCTCCACTTT

v_gene: TRBV2
abundance: .
j_gene: TRBJ2-7
d_gene: .
CDR3aa: CASSVARSSYEQYF
CDR3nt: TGTGCCAGCAGTGTGGCGCGGTCCTCCTACGAGCAGTACTTC

v_gene: TRBV6-5
abundance: .
j_gene: TRBJ2-6
d_gene: .
CDR3aa: CASSSGPSSGANVLTF
CDR3nt: TGTGCCAGCAGTTCCGGACCCAGCTCTGGGGCCAACGTCCTGACTTTC

v_gene: TRBV7-8
abundance: .
j_gene: TRBJ1-3
d_gene: .
CDR3aa: CASSLGQISGNTIYF
CDR3nt: TGTGCCAGCAGCTTAGGACAGATCTCTGGAAACACCATATATTTT

v_gene: TRBV2
abundance: .
j_gene: TRBJ2-7
d_gene: TRBD1
CDR3aa: CASSVGQRYEQYF
CDR3nt: TGTGCCAGCAGTGTGGGACAGCGCTACGAGCAGTACTTC

v_gene: TRBV30
abundance: .
j_gene: TRBJ1-1
d_gene: .
CDR3aa: CAWGIGTEAFF
CDR3nt: TGTGCCTGGGGCATTGGCACTGAAGCTTTCTTT

v_gene: TRBV5-5
abundance: few
j_gene: TRBJ2-5
d_gene: TRBD2
CDR3aa: CASSTSGGSETQYF
CDR3nt: TGTGCCAGCAGCACTAGCGGGGGGTCGGAGACCCAGTACTTC